The entry below describes one TCR beta chain. Original processing notes: Nucleated cell number was recorded as an estimate derived from reference gene primer amplification. Using immunoSEQ multiplex PCR, the repertoire was profiled, and TCRdb retains in-frame clones only, with some absent. V, J and clone size are taken as reported in that table, and D and trimming were inferred from the DNA itself. The sample yields just under 65,000 clones, roughly four fifths seen once. The data stem from a study of blood T cell repertoires in COVID-19. Study details: Material from acute and convalescent COVID-19 was sourced from the United States, Italy and Spain.

The TCR was taken from a human donor in a cohort sampled during active COVID-19. The sample consisted of peripheral blood.

CDR3: CASSPSRDTRGYTF. DNA of the CDR3: TGTGCCAGCAGCCCATCCCGGGACACACGAGGATACACCTTC. V gene TRBV7-3 combines with J gene TRBJ1-2; the D gene is possibly TRBD1 (6 bases). The ends were cut back, 5 bases at V and 11 bases at J, with 21 bases in the middle. The CDR3 extends over 14 amino acids. The germline V gene has CDR1 SGHTA and CDR2 FQGTGA.